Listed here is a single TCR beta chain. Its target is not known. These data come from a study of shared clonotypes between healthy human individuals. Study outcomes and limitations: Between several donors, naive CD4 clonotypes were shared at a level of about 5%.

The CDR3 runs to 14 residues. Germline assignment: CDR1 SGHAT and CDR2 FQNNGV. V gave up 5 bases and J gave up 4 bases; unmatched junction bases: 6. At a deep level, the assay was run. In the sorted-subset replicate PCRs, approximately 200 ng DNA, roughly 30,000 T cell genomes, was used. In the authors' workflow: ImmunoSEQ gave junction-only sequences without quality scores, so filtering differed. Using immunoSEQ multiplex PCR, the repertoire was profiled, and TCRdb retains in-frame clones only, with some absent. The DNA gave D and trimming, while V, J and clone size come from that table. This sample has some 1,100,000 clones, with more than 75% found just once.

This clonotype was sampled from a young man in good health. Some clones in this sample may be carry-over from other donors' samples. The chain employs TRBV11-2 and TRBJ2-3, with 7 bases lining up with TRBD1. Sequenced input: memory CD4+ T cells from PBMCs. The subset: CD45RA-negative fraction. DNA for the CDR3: TGTGCCAGCAGCCTGACAGGGATGCCAGATACGCAGTATTTT. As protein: CASSLTGMPDTQYF.